This T cell receptor (beta chain) was sequenced for a study of T cells in Graves' hyperthyroidism and ophthalmopathy. Amplification of TCR beta CDR3 regions was performed using RNA transcripts as template. HTBI primers drove first-round RT-PCR of the TCR CDR3. TCRdb itself ran the multiplex PCR reads through MiXCR, one entry per CDR3 protein. Of approximately 420,000 distinct CDR3 sequences listed, approximately 13% were seen once; the top ten hold approximately 5.8%. Germline CDR1 SGHTA, CDR2 FQGNSA. The trim removed 5 bases at V and 3 bases at J, leaving 10 bases unmatched. This CDR3 comprises 15 residues.

This sequence joins TRBV7-2 and TRBJ2-7; 7 bases fit TRBD2. This TCR was sampled from a woman in her late teens or twenties with Graves' hyperthyroidism. Specimen: blood. CDR3 nucleotides: TGTGCCAGCAGCCAACCCACGGGACTAAGCTACGAGCAGTACTTC. Amino acids: CASSQPTGLSYEQYF.